These 8 T cell receptor beta chains were sequenced from one sample in a study of CD8+CD57+ T cells in acquired aplastic anemia listed by TCRdb under 2018. The sequencing machine was an Illumina HiSeq 2000. Profiling of TCR beta VDJ combinations and CDR3 sequences used genomic DNA as the template. TCRdb passed the public sequencing reads through fastp at Q25 and MiXCR, retaining productive beta sequences. CDR3 protein duplicates are merged, each entry listing the most common genes and DNA. The sample records 150,000 to 200,000 distinct CDR3 sequences, more than 45% of which are singletons. Of the sample, about 1% falls within the top ten clones. Expansion of CD8+CD57+ cells had been shown by flow cytometry in the patients chosen for sequencing. Sequences were obtained from sorted CD4+, CD8+, or CD8+CD57+ T cells (not recorded which) from PBMCs. All receptors come from a human donor with aplastic anemia.

V usage is TRBV7-2 and J usage is TRBJ1-2; 7 nucleotides line up with TRBD1. The germline gives CDR1 SGHTA, CDR2 FQGNSA. The CDR3 is 13 residues long. Germline trimming cut 6 bases from V and 4 bases from J; bases unmatched to any gene: 5. For the CDR3, the DNA is TGTGCCAGCAGGCAGGGGGATATCTATGGCTACACCTTC. Translating gives CASRQGDIYGYTF. Complete variable domain (other parts from reference TRBV7-2 and TRBJ1-2): GAGVSQSPSNKVTEKGKDVELRCDPISGHTALYWYRQSLGQGLEFLIYFQGNSAPDKSGLPSDRFSAERTGGSVSTLTIQRTQQEDSAVYLCASRQGDIYGYTFGSGTRLTVV.

The V and J genes are TRBV2 and TRBJ2-5, with 7 bases aligning to TRBD2. Per the germline V gene, CDR1 is SNHLY and CDR2 is FYNNEI. J lost 0 bases, V lost 7 bases, and 8 bases had no gene match. The CDR3 is 15 amino acids. For the CDR3, the DNA is TGTGCCAGCATCGAACTAGCGACGCACCAAGAGACCCAGTACTTC. This encodes CASIELATHQETQYF.

This chain joins TRBV29-1 and TRBJ1-1, with TRBD1 as a possible D gene (5 bases). Germline CDR1 and CDR2: SQVTM and ANQGSEA. The CDR3 consists of 15 residues. V gave up 6 bases and J gave up 0 bases, with 17 bases separating them. The CDR3 protein is CSVHRDGNMNTEAFF. CDR3 in DNA: TGCAGCGTACACCGGGACGGTAACATGAACACTGAAGCTTTCTTT.

The V and J genes are TRBV29-1 and TRBJ1-2; D remains ambiguous. Germline assignment: CDR1 SQVTM and CDR2 ANQGSEA. This CDR3 contains 15 residues. The V and J ends lost 5 bases and 0 bases respectively, with 16 bases between them. The CDR3 loop is CSVKRLAVANYGYTF. The CDR3 DNA reads TGCAGCGTTAAAAGGCTGGCAGTAGCTAACTATGGCTACACCTTC.

The sample holds many counts of this clonotype. The chain joins TRBV6-1 to TRBJ2-7, with D unresolved. V lost 11 bases and J 4 bases, leaving 12 bases between the germline ends. Germline CDR1 reads MNHNS; CDR2 reads SASEGT. This CDR3 is built from 11 residues. CDR3 nucleotide sequence: TGTGCCGCCTCCTCCGGGTACGAGCAGTACTTC. It encodes CAASSGYEQYF.

This clonotype was counted ten times or more. V is TRBV7-3 and J is TRBJ2-3; 8 bases match TRBD1. Germline lookup yields CDR1 SGHTA and CDR2 FQGTGA. The length of the CDR3 is 15 residues. V shed 5 bases, J shed 4 bases, and the junction held 8 bases outside the gene matches. The chain's CDR3 is CASSPGGQVSDTQYF. In DNA, the CDR3 is TGTGCCAGCAGCCCTGGGGGACAGGTTTCAGATACGCAGTATTTT.

This clonotype was observed once. V is TRBV10-3 and J is TRBJ2-7; tentative D call: TRBD2 (7 bases). The CDR3 has 17 residues. Trimming cost V 2 bases and J 0 bases, with 17 bases left between them. Germline-derived CDR1 and CDR2 are ENHRY and SYGVKD. The CDR3: CAISEGGGTFVSYEQYF. The CDR3 DNA follows: TGTGCCATCAGTGAGGGGGGGGGCACCTTCGTCTCCTACGAGCAGTACTTC.

V and J are TRBV10-3 and TRBJ2-3, with D unresolved. The germline V gene encodes CDR1 ENHRY and CDR2 SYGVKD. The CDR3 length is 12 residues. The V end was cut by 2 bases, the J end by 13 bases, with 13 bases between. CDR3 in amino acids: CAISEITVPEYF. CDR3 DNA sequence: TGTGCCATCAGTGAGATCACAGTGCCTGAGTATTTT.